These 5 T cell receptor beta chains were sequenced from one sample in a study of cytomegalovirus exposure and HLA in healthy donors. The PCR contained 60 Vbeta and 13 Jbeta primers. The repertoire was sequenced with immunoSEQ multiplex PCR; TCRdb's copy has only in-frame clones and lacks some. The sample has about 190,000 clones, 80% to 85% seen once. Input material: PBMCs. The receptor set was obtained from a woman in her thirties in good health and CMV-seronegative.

CDR3 in DNA: TGCGCCAGCAGCTCTCAACCGGACACCGGGGAGCTGTTTTTT. It is translated as CASSSQPDTGELFF. The chain joins TRBV4-3 to TRBJ2-2; D gene ambiguous. CDR3 length: 14 residues. Trimming pared 5 bases from V and 3 bases from J, leaving 10 bases between. CDR1 and CDR2 (germline): LGHNA, YSLEER.

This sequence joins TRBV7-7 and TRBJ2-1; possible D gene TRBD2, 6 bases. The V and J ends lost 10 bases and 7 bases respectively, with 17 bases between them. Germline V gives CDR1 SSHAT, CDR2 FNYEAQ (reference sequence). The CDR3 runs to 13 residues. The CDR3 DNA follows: TGTGCCACCGGGCCGGGACGGGGGAATGAGCAGTTCTTC. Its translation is CATGPGRGNEQFF.

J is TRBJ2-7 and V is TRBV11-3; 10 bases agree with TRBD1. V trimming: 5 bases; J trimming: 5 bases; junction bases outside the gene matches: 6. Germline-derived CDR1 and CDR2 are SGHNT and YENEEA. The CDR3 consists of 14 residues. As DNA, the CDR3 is TGTGCCAGCAGCGCCAGACAGGGGGCCCACGAGCAGTACTTC. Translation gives CASSARQGAHEQYF.

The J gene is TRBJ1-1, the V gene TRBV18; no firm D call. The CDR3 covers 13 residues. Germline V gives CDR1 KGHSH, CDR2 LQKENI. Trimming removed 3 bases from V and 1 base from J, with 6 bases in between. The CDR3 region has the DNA TGTGCCAGCTCACCTGAGCGGAACACTGAAGCTTTCTTT. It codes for CASSPERNTEAFF.

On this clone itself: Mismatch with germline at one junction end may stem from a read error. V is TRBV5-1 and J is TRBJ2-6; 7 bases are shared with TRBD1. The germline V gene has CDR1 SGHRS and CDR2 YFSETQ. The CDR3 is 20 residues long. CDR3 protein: CASSLDGGQQFLSGANGLTF. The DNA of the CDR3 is TGCGCCAGCAGCTTGGATGGGGGACAGCAATTCCTCTCTGGGGCCAACGGCCTGACTTTC. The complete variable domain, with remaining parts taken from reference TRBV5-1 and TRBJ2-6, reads KAGVTQTPRYLIKTRGQQVTLSCSPISGHRSVSWYQQTPGQGLQFLFEYFSETQRNKGNFPGRFSGRQFSNSRSEMNVSTLELGDSALYLCASSLDGGQQFLSGANGLTFGAGSRLTVL.